Sequencing of this T cell receptor beta chain was carried out in a study of blood T cell repertoires in COVID-19. In the study overall: Collection of acute and convalescent COVID-19 samples took place in the United States, Italy and Spain. Nucleic acid was either cDNA or gDNA, and it came from T cells, B-cell-depleted T cells, or PBMCs.

Authors' analysis steps: Estimated nucleated cell counts came from reference gene primer amplification. Sequenced by immunoSEQ multiplex PCR; TCRdb stores in-frame clones only, minus some. The V and J calls and the clone size are those of that table, but D and trimming were determined from the DNA. The table records 100,000 to 150,000 clones, 84% of them present only once. Source material: peripheral blood. This TCR derives from a woman younger than 45 who had recovered from COVID-19.

DNA of the CDR3: TGTGCCAGCTCACCATTAGGACTACTAAACACTGAAGCTTTCTTT. Protein: CASSPLGLLNTEAFF. The chain links TRBV18 to TRBJ1-1; no definite D call. The ends were cut back, 2 bases at V and 2 bases at J, with 12 bases in the middle. Germline V gene sequence: CDR1 KGHSH, CDR2 LQKENI. CDR3 size: 15 residues.